The entry below describes one T cell receptor (beta chain). Its antigen is still unknown. This CDR3 is built from 18 residues. With 4 bases removed from V and 4 bases from J, the gap between germline ends came to 27 bases. The germline V gene has CDR1 SGHRS and CDR2 YFSETQ. This sample was taken from a study of T cell responses to AZD1222 COVID-19 vaccine. Study overall: Researchers grouped second doses given at about 4 or about 12 weeks into one pool.

Findings and caveats of the study: In a largely white British group with more females than males, clonal diversity was possibly underestimated. Across the whole spike, CD4 TCRs peaked at regions 160-218 and 743-854.

Generated by immunoSEQ multiplex PCR, the TCRdb table keeps only in-frame clones and is missing some. The profile shows approximately 150,000 clones, more than 85% of them singletons. Here the sequenced sample was peripheral blood, taken on day 0 of AZD1222 vaccination. The rearrangement links TRBV5-1 to TRBJ2-7, with a weak D call TRBD1 (5 bases). The sequence came from an adult in good health. In DNA, the CDR3 is TGCGCCAGCAGCCCTGGGCCTAGGGGAACCGGTTGGATATACGAGCAGTACTTC. It yields the protein CASSPGPRGTGWIYEQYF.